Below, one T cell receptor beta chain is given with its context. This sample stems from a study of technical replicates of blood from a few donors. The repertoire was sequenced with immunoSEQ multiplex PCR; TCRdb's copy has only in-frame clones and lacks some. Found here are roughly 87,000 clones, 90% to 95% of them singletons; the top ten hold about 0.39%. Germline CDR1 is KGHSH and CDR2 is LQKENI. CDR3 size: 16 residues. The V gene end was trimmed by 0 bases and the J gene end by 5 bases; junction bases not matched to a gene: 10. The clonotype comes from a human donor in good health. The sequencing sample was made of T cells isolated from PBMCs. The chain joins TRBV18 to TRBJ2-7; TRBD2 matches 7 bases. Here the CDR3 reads CASSPPPSGVVNEQYF. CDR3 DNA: TGTGCCAGCTCACCACCGCCTAGCGGCGTTGTCAACGAGCAGTACTTC.